This TCR beta chain is drawn from a study of response to subunit inactivated influenza vaccine. Study-wide points: Researchers suggested that each seasonal influenza vaccination recruits few new T cells.

Each CDR3 protein gets one entry after TCRdb re-called the RT-PCR reads with MiXCR. The sample consists of more than 150,000 distinct CDR3 sequences, about 9% of them appearing once. On this clonotype: What it binds is not known.

The V gene's germline CDR1 is SGHTA and CDR2 FQGNSA. The CDR3 is 15 amino acids. J gave up 6 bases and V 5 bases, and 6 bases lay outside the gene matches. Sequencing was performed on non-naive T cells sorted from PBMCs, taken on the day of vaccination. This clonotype originated in a man aged 50 to 59 who received an inactivated influenza vaccine. The chain uses TRBV7-2 and TRBJ2-1; TRBD2 matches at 11 bases. This CDR3 reads CASSVSSGRVNEQFF. The CDR3, as DNA: TGTGCCAGCAGCGTCAGTAGCGGGAGGGTCAATGAGCAGTTCTTC.